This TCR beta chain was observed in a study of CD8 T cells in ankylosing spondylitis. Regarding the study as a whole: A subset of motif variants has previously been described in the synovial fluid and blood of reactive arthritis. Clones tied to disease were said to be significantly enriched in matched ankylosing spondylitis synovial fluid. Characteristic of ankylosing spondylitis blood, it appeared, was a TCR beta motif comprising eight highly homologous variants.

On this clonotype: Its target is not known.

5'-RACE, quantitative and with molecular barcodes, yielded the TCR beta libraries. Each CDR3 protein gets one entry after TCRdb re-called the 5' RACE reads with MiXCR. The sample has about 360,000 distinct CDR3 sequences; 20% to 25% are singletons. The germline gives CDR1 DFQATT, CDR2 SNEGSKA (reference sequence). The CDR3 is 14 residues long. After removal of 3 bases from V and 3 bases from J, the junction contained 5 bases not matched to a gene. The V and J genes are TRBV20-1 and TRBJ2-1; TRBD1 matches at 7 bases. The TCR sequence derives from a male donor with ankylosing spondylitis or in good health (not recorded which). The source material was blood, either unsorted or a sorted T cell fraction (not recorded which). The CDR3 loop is CSASEQGDYNEQFF. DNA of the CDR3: TGCAGTGCTAGTGAGCAGGGGGACTACAATGAGCAGTTCTTC.